This T cell receptor (beta chain) is drawn from a study of cytomegalovirus exposure and HLA in healthy donors. The PCR employed 60 Vbeta primers together with 13 Jbeta primers. Using immunoSEQ multiplex PCR, the repertoire was profiled, and TCRdb retains in-frame clones only, with some absent. The sample gives roughly 140,000 clones, approximately 80% of which show up once; roughly 4.5% is in the top ten. The TCR originated in a middle-aged man in good health and CMV-seropositive. The sequenced sample consisted of PBMCs.

This CDR3 is CASSVLGGAVSYEQYF. The CDR3 DNA follows: TGTGCCAGCAGTGTACTCGGGGGGGCCGTCTCCTACGAGCAGTACTTC. The chain uses TRBV27 and TRBJ2-7, with 8 bases fitting TRBD2. Trimming at V came to 5 bases and at J to 0 bases, leaving 9 bases not matched to a gene. This CDR3 spans 16 amino acids. Germline CDR1 reads MNHEY; CDR2 reads SMNVEV (reference sequence).